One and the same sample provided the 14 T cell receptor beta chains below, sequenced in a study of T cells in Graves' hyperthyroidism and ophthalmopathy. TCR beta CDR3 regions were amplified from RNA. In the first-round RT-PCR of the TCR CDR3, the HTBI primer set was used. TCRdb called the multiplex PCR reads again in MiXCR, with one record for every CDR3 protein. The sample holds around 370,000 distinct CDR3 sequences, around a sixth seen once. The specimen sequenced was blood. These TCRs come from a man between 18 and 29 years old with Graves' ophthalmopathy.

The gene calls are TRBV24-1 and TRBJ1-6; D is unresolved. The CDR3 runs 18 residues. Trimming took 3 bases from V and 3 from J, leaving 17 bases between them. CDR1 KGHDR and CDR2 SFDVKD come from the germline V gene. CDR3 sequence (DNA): TGTGCCACCAGTGATCCAACTCGGGTGACTGACTATAATTCACCCCTCCACTTT. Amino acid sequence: CATSDPTRVTDYNSPLHF.

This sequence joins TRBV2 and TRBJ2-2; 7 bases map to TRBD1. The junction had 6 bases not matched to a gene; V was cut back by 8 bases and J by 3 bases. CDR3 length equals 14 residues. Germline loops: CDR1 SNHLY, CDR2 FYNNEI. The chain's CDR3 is CASGQTGHTGELFF. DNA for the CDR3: TGTGCCAGCGGTCAGACAGGGCACACCGGGGAGCTGTTTTTT.

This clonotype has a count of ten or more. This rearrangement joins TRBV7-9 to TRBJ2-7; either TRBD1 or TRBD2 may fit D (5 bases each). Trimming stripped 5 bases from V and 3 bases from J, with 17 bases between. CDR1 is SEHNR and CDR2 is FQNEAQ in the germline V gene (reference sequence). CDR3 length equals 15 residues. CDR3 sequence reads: CASSQEGTGNYEQYF. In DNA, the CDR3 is TGTGCCAGCAGCCAAGAAGGGACGGGGAACTACGAGCAGTACTTC.

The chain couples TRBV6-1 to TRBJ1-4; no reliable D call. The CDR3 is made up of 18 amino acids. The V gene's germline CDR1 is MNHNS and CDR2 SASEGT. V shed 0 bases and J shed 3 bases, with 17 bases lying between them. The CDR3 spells CASSEASWLKGPNEKLFF. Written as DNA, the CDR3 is TGTGCCAGCAGTGAAGCGAGTTGGTTGAAGGGCCCTAATGAAAAACTGTTTTTT.

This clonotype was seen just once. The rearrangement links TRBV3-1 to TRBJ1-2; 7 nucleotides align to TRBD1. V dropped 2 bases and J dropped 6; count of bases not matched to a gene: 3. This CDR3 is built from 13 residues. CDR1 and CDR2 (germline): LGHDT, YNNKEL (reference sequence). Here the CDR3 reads CASSQRQGDGYTF. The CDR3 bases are TGTGCCAGCAGCCAAAGACAGGGCGATGGCTACACCTTC.

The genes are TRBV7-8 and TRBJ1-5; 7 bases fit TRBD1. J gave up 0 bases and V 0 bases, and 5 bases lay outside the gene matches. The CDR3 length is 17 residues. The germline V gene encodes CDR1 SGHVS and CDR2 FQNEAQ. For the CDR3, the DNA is TGTGCCAGCAGCTTAGCGTTGGGACAGTATAGCAATCAGCCCCAGCATTTT. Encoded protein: CASSLALGQYSNQPQHF.

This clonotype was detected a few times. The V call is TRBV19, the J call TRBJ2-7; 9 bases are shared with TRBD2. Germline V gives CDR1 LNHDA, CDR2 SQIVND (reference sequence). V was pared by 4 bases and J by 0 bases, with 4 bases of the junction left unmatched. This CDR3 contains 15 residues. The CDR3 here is CASSTSGASSYEQYF. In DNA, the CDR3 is TGTGCCAGTAGTACTAGCGGGGCGAGCTCCTACGAGCAGTACTTC.

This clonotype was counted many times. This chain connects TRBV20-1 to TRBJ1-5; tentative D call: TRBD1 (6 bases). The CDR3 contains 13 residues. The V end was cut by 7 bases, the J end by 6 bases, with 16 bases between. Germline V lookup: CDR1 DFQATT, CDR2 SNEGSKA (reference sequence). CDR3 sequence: CSVPRGDSQPQHF. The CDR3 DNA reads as TGCAGTGTCCCGAGGGGGGATAGTCAGCCCCAGCATTTT.

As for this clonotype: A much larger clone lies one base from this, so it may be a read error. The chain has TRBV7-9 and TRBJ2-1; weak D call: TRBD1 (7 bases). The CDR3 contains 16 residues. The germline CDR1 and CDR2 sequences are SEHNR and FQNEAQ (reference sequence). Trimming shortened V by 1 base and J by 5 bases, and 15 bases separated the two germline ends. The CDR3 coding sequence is TGTGCCAGCAGCTTAGGGTGGAGGGGGCAGGACAATGAGCAGTTCTTC. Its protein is CASSLGWRGQDNEQFF.

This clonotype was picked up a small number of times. The CDR3 sequence is CASSQERTGAYEQYF. CDR3 nucleotides: TGCGCCAGCAGCCAAGAGCGAACAGGGGCCTACGAGCAGTACTTC. The V and J genes are TRBV4-1 and TRBJ2-7, with 7 nucleotides matching TRBD1. CDR1 is MGHRA and CDR2 is YSYEKL in the germline V gene. This CDR3 comprises 15 residues. V dropped 0 bases and J dropped 2; count of bases not matched to a gene: 4.

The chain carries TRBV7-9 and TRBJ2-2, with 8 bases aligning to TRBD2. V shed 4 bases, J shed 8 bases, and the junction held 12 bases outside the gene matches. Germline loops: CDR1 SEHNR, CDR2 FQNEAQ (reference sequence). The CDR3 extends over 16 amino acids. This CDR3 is CASSSTGGDRRGELFF. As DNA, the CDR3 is TGTGCCAGCAGCTCCACCGGGGGGGACCGGCGGGGGGAGCTGTTTTTT.

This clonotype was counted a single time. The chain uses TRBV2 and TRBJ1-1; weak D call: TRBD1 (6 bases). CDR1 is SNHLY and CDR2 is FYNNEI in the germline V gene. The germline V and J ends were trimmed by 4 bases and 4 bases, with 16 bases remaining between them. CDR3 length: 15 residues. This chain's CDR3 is CASSVGGGRVTEAFF. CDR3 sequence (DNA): TGTGCCAGCAGTGTAGGGGGGGGGCGCGTCACTGAAGCTTTCTTT. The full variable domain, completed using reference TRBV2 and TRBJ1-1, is EPEVTQTPSHQVTQMGQEVILRCVPISNHLYFYWYRQILGQKVEFLVSFYNNEISEKSEIFDDQFSVERPDGSNFTLKIRSTKLEDSAMYFCASSVGGGRVTEAFFGQGTRLTVV.

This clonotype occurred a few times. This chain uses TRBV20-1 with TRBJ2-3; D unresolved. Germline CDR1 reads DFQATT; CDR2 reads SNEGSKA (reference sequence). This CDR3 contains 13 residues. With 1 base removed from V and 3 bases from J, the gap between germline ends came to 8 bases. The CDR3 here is CSARGRLTDTQYF. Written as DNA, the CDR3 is TGCAGTGCTAGAGGCCGCCTGACAGATACGCAGTATTTT.

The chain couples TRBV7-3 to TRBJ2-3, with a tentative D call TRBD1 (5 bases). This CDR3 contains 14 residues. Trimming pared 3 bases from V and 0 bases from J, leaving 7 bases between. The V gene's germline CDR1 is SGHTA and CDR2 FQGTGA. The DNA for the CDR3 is TGTGCCAGCAGCTTTGGGGCTAGCACAGATACGCAGTATTTT. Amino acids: CASSFGASTDTQYF.